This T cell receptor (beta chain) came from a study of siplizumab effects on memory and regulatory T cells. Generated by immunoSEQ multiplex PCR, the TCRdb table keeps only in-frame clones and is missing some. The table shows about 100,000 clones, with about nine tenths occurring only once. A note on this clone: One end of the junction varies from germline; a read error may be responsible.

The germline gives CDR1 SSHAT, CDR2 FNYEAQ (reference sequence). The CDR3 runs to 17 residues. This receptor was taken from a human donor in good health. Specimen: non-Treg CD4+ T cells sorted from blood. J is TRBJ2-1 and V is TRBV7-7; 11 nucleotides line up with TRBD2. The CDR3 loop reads CASSLVSGRATYNEQFF. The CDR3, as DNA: TGTGCTAGCAGCTTAGTTAGCGGGAGGGCCACCTACAATGAGCAGTTCTTC. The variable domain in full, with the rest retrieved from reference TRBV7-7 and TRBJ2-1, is GAGVSQSPRYKVTKRGQDVTLRCDPISSHATLYWYQQALGQGPEFLTYFNYEAQPDKSGLPSDRFSAERPEGSISTLTIQRTEQRDSAMYRCASSLVSGRATYNEQFFGPGTRLTVL.